What follows is one TCR beta chain and its context. Its antigen is unknown. The data derive from a study of cytomegalovirus exposure and HLA in healthy donors. Findings and limits, study-wide: Apparent HLA restriction characterized most CMV-associated TCR beta chains in a later analysis. Other equally common chains were less clonally expanded than HLA-associated TCR beta chains, a later analysis showed.

Regarding donors, all were healthy bone marrow donors. Researchers ran the PCR with 60 Vbeta and 13 Jbeta primers. Repertoires were generated with immunoSEQ multiplex PCR, while TCRdb's copy carries only in-frame clones and drops some. This repertoire includes about 200,000 clones. There are 17 residues in the CDR3. The trim removed 6 bases at V and 0 bases at J, leaving 8 bases unmatched. Germline V gene sequence: CDR1 MNHEY, CDR2 SMNVEV (reference sequence). The clonotype comes from a man aged 25 to 40 in good health and CMV-seronegative. Sequencing was done on a sample of PBMCs. The V and J genes are TRBV27 and TRBJ1-4; TRBD1 matches at 9 bases. CDR3 sequence (DNA): TGTGCCAGCAGGCGACAGGGGGTAGATGCAACTAATGAAAAACTGTTTTTT. Translated, it gives CASRRQGVDATNEKLFF.